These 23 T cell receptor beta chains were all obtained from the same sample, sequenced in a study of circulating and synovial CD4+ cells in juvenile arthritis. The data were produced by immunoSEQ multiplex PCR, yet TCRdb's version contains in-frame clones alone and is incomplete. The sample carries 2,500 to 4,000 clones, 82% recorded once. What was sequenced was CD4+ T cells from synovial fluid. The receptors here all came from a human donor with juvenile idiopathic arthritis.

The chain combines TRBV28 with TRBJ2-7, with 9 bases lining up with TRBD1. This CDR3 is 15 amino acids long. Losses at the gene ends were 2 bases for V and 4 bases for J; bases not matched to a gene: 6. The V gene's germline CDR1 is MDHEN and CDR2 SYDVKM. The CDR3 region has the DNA TGTGCCAGCAGTTTAAGTGGGACAGGGTCGTACGAGCAGTACTTC. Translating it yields CASSLSGTGSYEQYF. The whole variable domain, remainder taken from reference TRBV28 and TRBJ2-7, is DVKVTQSSRYLVKRTGEKVFLECVQDMDHENMFWYRQDPGLGLRLIYFSYDVKMKEKGDIPEGYSVSREKKERFSLILESASTNQTSMYLCASSLSGTGSYEQYFGPGTRLTVT.

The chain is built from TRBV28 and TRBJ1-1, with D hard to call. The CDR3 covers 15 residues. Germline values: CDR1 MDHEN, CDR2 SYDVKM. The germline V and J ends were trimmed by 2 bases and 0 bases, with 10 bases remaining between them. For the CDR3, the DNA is TGTGCCAGCAGTTTACCGGCGGCAGTGAACACTGAAGCTTTCTTT. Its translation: CASSLPAAVNTEAFF.

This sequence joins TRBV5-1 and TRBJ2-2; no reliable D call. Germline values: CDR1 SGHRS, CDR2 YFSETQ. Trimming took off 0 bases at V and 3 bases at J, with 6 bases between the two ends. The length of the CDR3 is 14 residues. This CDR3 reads CASSLAPDTGELFF. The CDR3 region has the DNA TGCGCCAGCAGCTTGGCTCCTGACACCGGGGAGCTGTTTTTT.

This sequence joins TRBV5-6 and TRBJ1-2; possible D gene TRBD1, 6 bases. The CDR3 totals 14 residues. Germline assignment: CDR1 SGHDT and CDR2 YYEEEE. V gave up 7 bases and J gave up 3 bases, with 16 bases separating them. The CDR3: CASADSPGDYGYTF. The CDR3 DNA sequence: TGTGCCAGCGCGGACAGTCCCGGGGACTATGGCTACACCTTC.

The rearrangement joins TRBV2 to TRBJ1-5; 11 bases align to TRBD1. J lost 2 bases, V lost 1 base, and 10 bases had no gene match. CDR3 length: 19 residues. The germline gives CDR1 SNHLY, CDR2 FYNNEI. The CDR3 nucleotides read TGTGCCAGCAGTGAAGATAGGACAGGGGGCATCTGGGGCAATCAGCCCCAGCATTTT. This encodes CASSEDRTGGIWGNQPQHF.

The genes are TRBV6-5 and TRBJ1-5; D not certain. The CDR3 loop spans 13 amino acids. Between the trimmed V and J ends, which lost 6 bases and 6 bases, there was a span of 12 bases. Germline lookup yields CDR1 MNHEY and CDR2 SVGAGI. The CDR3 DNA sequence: TGTGCCAGCAGCCTCCGAGGGAGTCAGCCCCAGCATTTT. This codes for CASSLRGSQPQHF.

The CDR3 bases are TGTGCCAGCAGCCCGGACAGGGGGCATGGGGGCTACACCTTC. This sequence encodes CASSPDRGHGGYTF. The rearrangement links TRBV14 to TRBJ1-2; 11 bases map to TRBD1. The CDR3 is made up of 14 amino acids. Germline V gene data show CDR1 as SGHDN and CDR2 as FVKESK. V lost 4 bases to trimming and J lost 8 bases; unmatched junction nucleotides: 6.

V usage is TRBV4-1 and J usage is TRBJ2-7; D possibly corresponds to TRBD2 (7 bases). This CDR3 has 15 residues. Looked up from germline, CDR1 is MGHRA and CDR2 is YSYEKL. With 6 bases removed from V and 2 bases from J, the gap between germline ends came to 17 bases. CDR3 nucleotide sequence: TGCGCCAGCAGTCCTGGGGGGGGCGTCCCCTACGAGCAGTACTTC. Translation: CASSPGGGVPYEQYF.

In nucleotides, the CDR3 is TGTGCCAGCACCCTAAGGGGCTCCGATTACACCATATATTTT. It specifies CASTLRGSDYTIYF. The chain joins TRBV13 to TRBJ1-3; a possible D gene is TRBD1 (5 bases). The V end was cut by 7 bases, the J end by 8 bases, with 18 bases between. From germline, CDR1 is PRHDT and CDR2 FYEKMQ (reference sequence). The CDR3 totals 14 residues.

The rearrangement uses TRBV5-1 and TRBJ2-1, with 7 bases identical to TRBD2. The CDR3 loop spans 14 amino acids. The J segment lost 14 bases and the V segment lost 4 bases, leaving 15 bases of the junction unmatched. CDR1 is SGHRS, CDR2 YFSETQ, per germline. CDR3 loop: CASSDASGLHNEFF. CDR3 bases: TGCGCCAGCAGCGACGCTAGCGGTCTCCACAATGAGTTCTTC.

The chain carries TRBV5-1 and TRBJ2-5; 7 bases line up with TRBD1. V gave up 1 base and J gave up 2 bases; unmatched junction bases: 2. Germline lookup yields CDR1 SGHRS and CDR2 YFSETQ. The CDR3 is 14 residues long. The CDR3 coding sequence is TGCGCCAGCAGCTTGACAGGGGAACAAGAGACCCAGTACTTC. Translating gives CASSLTGEQETQYF.

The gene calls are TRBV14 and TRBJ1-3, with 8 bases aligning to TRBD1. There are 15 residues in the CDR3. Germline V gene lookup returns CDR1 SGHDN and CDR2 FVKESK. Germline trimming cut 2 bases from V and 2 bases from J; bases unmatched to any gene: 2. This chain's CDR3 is CASSQTRGPGNTIYF. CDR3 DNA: TGTGCCAGCAGCCAAACCAGGGGGCCTGGAAACACCATATATTTT.

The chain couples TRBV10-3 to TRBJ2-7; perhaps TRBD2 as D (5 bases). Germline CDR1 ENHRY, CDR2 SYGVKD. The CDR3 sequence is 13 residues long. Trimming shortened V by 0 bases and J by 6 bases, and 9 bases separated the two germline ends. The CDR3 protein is CAISESSGSEQYF. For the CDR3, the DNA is TGTGCCATCAGTGAGTCAAGCGGTTCCGAGCAGTACTTC.

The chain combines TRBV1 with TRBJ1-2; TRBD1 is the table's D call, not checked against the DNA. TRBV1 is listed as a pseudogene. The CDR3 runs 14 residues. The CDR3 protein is CTSSPGTGGDGYTF. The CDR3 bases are TGCACCAGCAGCCCCGGGACAGGGGGAGATGGCTACACCTTC.

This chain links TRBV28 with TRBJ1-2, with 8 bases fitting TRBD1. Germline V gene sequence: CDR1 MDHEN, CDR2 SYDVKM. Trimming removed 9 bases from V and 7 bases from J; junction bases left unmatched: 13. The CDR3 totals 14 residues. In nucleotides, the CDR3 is TGTGCCAGTGAAGACAGGGGCCCGTTGGTTGGCTACACCTTC. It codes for CASEDRGPLVGYTF.

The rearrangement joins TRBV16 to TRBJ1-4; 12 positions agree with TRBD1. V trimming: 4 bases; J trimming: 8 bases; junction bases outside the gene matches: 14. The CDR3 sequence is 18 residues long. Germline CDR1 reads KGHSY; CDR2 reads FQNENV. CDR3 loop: CASSPHRVGTGGEEKLFF. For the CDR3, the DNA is TGTGCCAGCAGCCCGCACCGGGTGGGGACAGGGGGCGAAGAAAAACTGTTTTTT.

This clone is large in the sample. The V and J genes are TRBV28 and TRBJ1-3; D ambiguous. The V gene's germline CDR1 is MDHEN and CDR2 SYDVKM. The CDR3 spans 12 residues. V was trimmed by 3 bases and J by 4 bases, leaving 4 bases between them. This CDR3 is CASSFMGNTIYF. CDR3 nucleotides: TGTGCCAGCAGTTTTATGGGAAACACCATATATTTT.

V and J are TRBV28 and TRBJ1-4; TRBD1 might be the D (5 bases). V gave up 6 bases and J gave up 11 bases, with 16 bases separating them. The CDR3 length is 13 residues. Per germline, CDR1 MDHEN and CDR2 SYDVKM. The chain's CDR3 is CASSEPQVRKLFF. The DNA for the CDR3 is TGTGCCAGCAGCGAACCACAGGTTCGGAAACTGTTTTTT.

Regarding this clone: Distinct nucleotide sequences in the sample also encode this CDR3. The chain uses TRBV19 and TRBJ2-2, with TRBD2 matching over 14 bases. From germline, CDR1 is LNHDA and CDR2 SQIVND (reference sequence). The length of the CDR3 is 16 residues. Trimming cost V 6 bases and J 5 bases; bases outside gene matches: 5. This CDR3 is CASSRLAGGLTGELFF. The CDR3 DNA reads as TGTGCCAGTAGCCGACTAGCGGGAGGGCTTACCGGGGAGCTGTTTTTT.

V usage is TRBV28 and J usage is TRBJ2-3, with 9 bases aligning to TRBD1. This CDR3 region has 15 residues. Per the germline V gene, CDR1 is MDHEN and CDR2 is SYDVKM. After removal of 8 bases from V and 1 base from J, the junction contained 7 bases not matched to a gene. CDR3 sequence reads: CASQDRGVGTDTQYF. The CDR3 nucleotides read TGTGCCAGCCAGGACAGGGGAGTGGGCACAGATACGCAGTATTTT.

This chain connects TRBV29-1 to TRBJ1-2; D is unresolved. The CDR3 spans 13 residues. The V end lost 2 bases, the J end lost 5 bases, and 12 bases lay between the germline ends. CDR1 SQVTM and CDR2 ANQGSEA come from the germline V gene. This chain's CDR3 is CSVESAPGYGYTF. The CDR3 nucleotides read TGCAGCGTTGAAAGTGCACCGGGGTATGGCTACACCTTC.

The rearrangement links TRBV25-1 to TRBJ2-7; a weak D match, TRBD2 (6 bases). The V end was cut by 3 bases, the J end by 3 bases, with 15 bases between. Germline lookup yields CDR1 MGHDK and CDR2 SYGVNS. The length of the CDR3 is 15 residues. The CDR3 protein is CASSEGGGQGYEQYF. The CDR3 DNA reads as TGTGCCAGCAGTGAGGGGGGAGGTCAGGGCTACGAGCAGTACTTC.

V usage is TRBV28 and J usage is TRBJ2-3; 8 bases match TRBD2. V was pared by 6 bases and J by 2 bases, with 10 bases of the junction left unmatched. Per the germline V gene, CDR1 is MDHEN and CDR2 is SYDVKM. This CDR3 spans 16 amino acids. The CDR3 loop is CASRGPELAVTDTQYF. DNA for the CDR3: TGTGCCAGCAGGGGCCCTGAACTAGCGGTCACAGATACGCAGTATTTT.